This T cell receptor (beta chain) came from a study of lymphopenia after photon versus proton radiotherapy. Findings and caveats of the study: A bigger post-nadir fall in TCR diversity correlated inversely with survival time in deceased patients. Relative stability marked proton patients; photon patients lost diversity and naive cells. After the lymphocyte nadir, photon-treated repertoires showed oligoclonal expansion, especially of CD8+ Temra cells. Survival link was tested only in deceased patients; proton benefit remains a possibility.

Of note for this clone: The antigen remains unidentified.

Method: immunoSEQ multiplex PCR; TCRdb's copy keeps in-frame clones and lacks some. The sample contains tens of thousands of clones, approximately 84% of which appear only once. The junction had 3 bases not matched to a gene; V was cut back by 3 bases and J by 2 bases. The germline gives CDR1 MDHEN, CDR2 SYDVKM. This CDR3 comprises 15 residues. The sequences come from peripheral blood, collected from a patient treated with proton-based radiotherapy. The clonotype was recovered from a man aged 60 to 75 with pancreatic cancer. This sequence joins TRBV28 and TRBJ1-2, with 10 bases fitting TRBD1. The CDR3 sequence: CASSLGQGRNYGYTF. As DNA, the CDR3 is TGTGCCAGCAGTTTGGGACAGGGGAGGAACTATGGCTACACCTTC.